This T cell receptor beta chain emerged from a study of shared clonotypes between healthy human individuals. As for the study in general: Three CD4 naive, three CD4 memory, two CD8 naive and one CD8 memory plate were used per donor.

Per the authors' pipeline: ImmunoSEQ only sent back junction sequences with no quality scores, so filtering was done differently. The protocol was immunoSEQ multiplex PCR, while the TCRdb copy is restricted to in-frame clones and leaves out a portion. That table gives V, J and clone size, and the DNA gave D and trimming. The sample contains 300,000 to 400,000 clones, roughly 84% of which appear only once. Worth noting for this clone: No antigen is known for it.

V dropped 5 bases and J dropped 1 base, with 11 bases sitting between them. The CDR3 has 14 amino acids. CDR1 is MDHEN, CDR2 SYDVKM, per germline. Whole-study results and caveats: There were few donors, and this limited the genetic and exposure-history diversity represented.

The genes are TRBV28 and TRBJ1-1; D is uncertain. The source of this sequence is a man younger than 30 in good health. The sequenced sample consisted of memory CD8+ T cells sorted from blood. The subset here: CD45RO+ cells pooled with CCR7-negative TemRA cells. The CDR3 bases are TGTGCCAGCAGTCCTTTTACCGAGAACACTGAAGCTTTCTTT. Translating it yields CASSPFTENTEAFF.